The present TCR beta chain was sequenced within a study of T cell repertoires in cytomegalovirus infection. Study summary: Recently identified HLA-C-restricted CMV epitopes and well-studied HLA-B-restricted CMV epitopes were used by the study. From public TCR beta signatures came an indication of both CMV infection and matching HLA type. Study-wide results and limits: Ex vivo responses were dominated by HLA-C-restricted CMV-specific TCR beta clonotypes. Carriers of CMV plus the relevant HLA were identified by cumulative public TCR beta family frequency.

The germline V and J ends were trimmed by 6 bases and 7 bases, with 21 bases remaining between them. Looked up from germline, CDR1 is DFQATT and CDR2 is SNEGSKA (reference sequence). This CDR3 has 15 amino acids. TCRdb itself ran the reads through MiXCR, one entry per CDR3 protein. The sample consists of about half a million distinct CDR3 sequences, around 30% of them appearing once. A remark on this clonotype: Its antigen is unknown.

This chain links TRBV20-1 with TRBJ1-4; the D is unclear. The clonotype comes from a human donor in good health (CMV status not recorded). Some clones in this sample may be carry-over from other donors' samples. The starting material was cultured PBMCs, obtained from culture after CMV antigen stimulation. CDR3 coding DNA: TGCAGTGCCCTCGAAAACGGCTCCTCAGGTGAAAAACTGTTTTTT. It is translated as CSALENGSSGEKLFF.